A selection of T cell receptor beta chains follows, all from one sample in a study of T cell responses to AZD1222 COVID-19 vaccine. Sequencing used immunoSEQ multiplex PCR; TCRdb keeps in-frame clones, though not all of them. The sample has 150,000 to 200,000 clones; 91% are singletons. This material consisted of peripheral blood, taken 28 days after the second AZD1222 dose. These receptors all stem from an adult who received the AZD1222 COVID-19 vaccine. CDR3s include the opening cysteine and the closing phenylalanine or tryptophan. The order of the fields is J gene, CDR3 length, clone size, V gene, D gene, CDR3 DNA, CDR3 protein. A D gene is named only where the DNA matches it firmly. Rows give clone size only sometimes, using once, few, many, or a class for an expanded clone.

TRBJ1-1 13 NA TRBV6-4 NA TGTGCCATCTTTACGGGACGGAACACTGAAGCTTTCTTT CAIFTGRNTEAFF
TRBJ2-7 16 NA TRBV4-1 TRBD1 TGCGCCAGCAGCCCAACCCCGGGACAGGACTCCTACGAGCAGTACTTC CASSPTPGQDSYEQYF
TRBJ1-2 14 few TRBV30 NA TGTGCCTGGAAACCGGCCCCCAGGAGCTATGGCTACACCTTC CAWKPAPRSYGYTF
TRBJ2-1 14 NA TRBV7-2 NA TGTGCCAGCAGCTTATTGTACGCCTGGGATGAGCAGTTCTTC CASSLLYAWDEQFF
TRBJ2-5 16 once TRBV21-1 NA TGTGCCAGCAGCAAAGAAAGGGAGGGCCAGGGGGAGACCCAGTACTTC CASSKEREGQGETQYF
TRBJ1-2 14 NA TRBV4-1 TRBD1 TGCGCCAGCAGCCCACCGGACAGGGTCTATGGCTACACCTTC CASSPPDRVYGYTF
TRBJ1-4 16 NA TRBV3-1/TRBV3-2 TRBD1 TGTGCCAGCAGCCATTCAATAGGGACAGGGGGGGAAAAACTGTTTTTT CASSHSIGTGGEKLFF
TRBJ1-1 15 NA TRBV4-2 NA TGTGCCAGCAGCCAGCACAGGCTTCTGAACACTGAAGCTTTCTTT CASSQHRLLNTEAFF
TRBJ1-1 13 NA TRBV6-5 NA TGTGCCAGCAGCCAAGACGGGAACACTGAAGCTTTCTTT CASSQDGNTEAFF
TRBJ2-5 16 NA TRBV18 NA TGTGCCAGCTCACCGGGTGGAACAGGTCAGCAAGAGACCCAGTACTTC CASSPGGTGQQETQYF
TRBJ2-3 16 NA TRBV14 TRBD2 TGTGCCAGCAGCCTCACTAGCGGGAGGAACACAGATACGCAGTATTTT CASSLTSGRNTDTQYF
TRBJ1-3 18 NA TRBV9 NA TGTGCCAGCAGCGCAAACCCTTATGGACGTACGTCTGGAAACACCATATATTTT CASSANPYGRTSGNTIYF
TRBJ2-5 16 NA TRBV3-1/TRBV3-2 NA TGTGCCAGCAGCCATCCGCCGGACCCCTTGACTGAGACCCAGTACTTC CASSHPPDPLTETQYF
TRBJ2-5 14 NA TRBV18 NA TGTGCCAGCTCACCGGGGTATCCACGGGAGACCCAGTACTTC CASSPGYPRETQYF
TRBJ2-7 13 NA TRBV3-1/TRBV3-2 NA TGTGCCAGCAGCCAATCCACGCAGGGGAGTATTGAGTTC CASSQSTQGSIEF
TRBJ2-7 14 NA TRBV6-2/TRBV6-3 TRBD2 TGTGCCAGCAGTCGCGGGAGGAACTCCTACGAGCAGTACTTC CASSRGRNSYEQYF
TRBJ1-1 13 NA TRBV3-1/TRBV3-2 NA TGTGCCAGCAGCCAAGAGTTATTCGCTGAAGCTTTCTTT CASSQELFAEAFF
TRBJ2-5 11 once TRBV19 NA TGTGCCAGTAGTACCGGTGAGACCCAGTACTTC CASSTGETQYF
TRBJ1-2 12 NA TRBV4-1 NA TGCGCCAGCAGCCAAGGCCCCGATGGCTACACCTTC CASSQGPDGYTF
TRBJ2-1 16 NA TRBV5-4 NA TGTGCCAGCAGCTTAGGTCGGCTAGTAAGGGGCAATGAGCAGTTCTTC CASSLGRLVRGNEQFF
TRBJ1-1 14 NA TRBV7-2 TRBD1 TGTGCCAGCAGCTTCTCTGCAGGGGGCACTGAAGCTTTCTTT CASSFSAGGTEAFF
TRBJ2-1 15 NA TRBV7-9 NA TGTGCCAGCAGCTTCCTACCCCTGACCTACAATGAGCAGTTCTTC CASSFLPLTYNEQFF
TRBJ1-3 15 NA TRBV6-6 TRBD1 TGTGCCAGCAGTCGATTAACAGGGGTAGGAAACACCATATATTTT CASSRLTGVGNTIYF
TRBJ2-3 14 NA TRBV6-5 NA TGTGCCAGCAGTTATTTCGGGGAGACAGATACGCAGTATTTT CASSYFGETDTQYF
TRBJ2-7 11 NA TRBV6-5 NA TGTGCCAGCCTACAGGCCTACGAGCAGTACTTC CASLQAYEQYF
TRBJ2-7 16 NA TRBV9 TRBD2 TGTGCCAGCAGCGTAGCTAGTGGACTAGCGGGAGGCGAGCAGTACTTC CASSVASGLAGGEQYF
TRBJ2-4 13 NA TRBV18 NA TGTGCCAGCTCACCAGGGGAGGAAAACATTCAGTACTTC CASSPGEENIQYF
TRBJ1-1 15 NA TRBV18 NA TGTGCCAGCTCACTCGGTTTCGGTGGAAACACTGAAGCTTTCTTT CASSLGFGGNTEAFF
TRBJ2-1 13 NA TRBV5-4 NA TGTGCCAGCAGCTTGGGACATACCAATGAGCAGTTCTTC CASSLGHTNEQFF
TRBJ2-2 16 NA TRBV5-1 TRBD2 TGCGCCAGCAGCTTGGGACTAGCTGCGAACACCGGGGAGCTGTTTTTT CASSLGLAANTGELFF
TRBJ2-7 13 NA TRBV7-9 NA TGTGCCAGCAGCTTCGGACTGGCCTACGAGCAGTACTTC CASSFGLAYEQYF
TRBJ2-1 17 NA TRBV5-1 TRBD2 TGCGCCAGCAGCTTGTCTCCTAGCGGCCACAAATTCAATGAGCAGTTCTTC CASSLSPSGHKFNEQFF
TRBJ1-2 15 NA TRBV19 NA TGTGCCAGTAGTATGAGGTCAGGCGCTAACTATGGCTACACCTTC CASSMRSGANYGYTF
TRBJ1-6 15 NA TRBV10-3 NA TGTGCCATCAGTGAATTTGGGGGGGACAATTCACCCCTCCACTTT CAISEFGGDNSPLHF
TRBJ2-7 16 NA TRBV12-2 NA TGTGCAAGTCGCTTAGTCCCCCCTAGCGGGAGGACCGAGCAGTACTTC CASRLVPPSGRTEQYF
TRBJ2-7 18 NA TRBV4-2 TRBD2 TGTGCCAGCAGCCAAGGGACTAGCGGGAGAAAGAGCTCCTACGAGCAGTACTTC CASSQGTSGRKSSYEQYF
TRBJ1-4 15 NA TRBV24-1 NA TGTGCCACCAGTGACCCGGACAAAGCGGGTGAAAAACTGTTTTTT CATSDPDKAGEKLFF
TRBJ1-3 15 NA TRBV19 TRBD1 TGTGCCAGTAGTATAACAGGGGATTCTGGAAACACCATATATTTT CASSITGDSGNTIYF
TRBJ2-5 12 NA TRBV7-8 TRBD2 TGTGCCAGCAGGCTAGCGGGAGGGACCCAGTACTTC CASRLAGGTQYF
TRBJ2-2 16 once TRBV6-6 TRBD2 TGTGCCAGCAGTCGAGTTGGGGGGGGATACACCGGGGAGCTGTTTTTT CASSRVGGGYTGELFF
TRBJ2-3 14 NA TRBV9 NA TGTGCCAGCAGCGTGGGGGACCCGAAGGCTACGCAGTATTTT CASSVGDPKATQYF
TRBJ2-1 13 NA TRBV28 TRBD1 TGTGCCAGCAGGCAGACAGGGGGCTCGGTGAAGTTCTTC CASRQTGGSVKFF
TRBJ2-7 13 NA TRBV10-1 TRBD2 TGCGCCAGCAGTACTAGCGTGGATTACGAGCAGTACTTC CASSTSVDYEQYF
TRBJ1-2 16 NA TRBV30 NA TGTGCCTGGTGCCCCTCACCGGGACACAGGCTCGGGGGCTACACCTTC CAWCPSPGHRLGGYTF
TRBJ2-1 14 NA TRBV6-1 NA TGTGCCAGCGGCGAAGCGGCCTCCTACAATGAGCAGTTCTTC CASGEAASYNEQFF